This paragraph covers one T cell receptor (beta chain) sequence. A few counts support this clonotype. Its antigen has not been determined. Base qualities are missing; no much larger clone stands one base away. The CDR3, cysteine through phenylalanine, is 16 amino acids long. Only the CDR3 DNA is retained, 48 bases long and in frame from the first base. Via the germline V gene, CDR1 is SGHRS and CDR2 YFSETQ. The germline V and J ends show losses of 2 bases and 5 bases respectively, and no gene match explains 8 bases of the junction. These data belong to a study of blood T cells in healthy people across ages (dated by TCRdb to the mid-2010s). Regarding the complete study: Template switching captured roughly one uniquely barcoded TCR beta cDNA molecule per two T cells in model experiments. Two additional independent replicas of 1 million unique cDNA reads from the same blood draw were analyzed for two donors (one aged 18 to 29 and one aged 80 or older). Using deep sequencing normalized with unique cDNA molecular identifiers, the study measured how TCR beta repertoire diversity changes with age. To avoid experimental bias, donors of different ages were distributed randomly across sequencing lanes. Four age groups were formed from the donors: young (average approximately 15 years), middle-aged (approximately 39), aged (more than 55) and long-lived (about 80). On the study overall, not on this receptor specifically: The CMV infection status of donors was not known, potentially confounding age-related changes in expanded clonotypes. Since profiling was done on bulk unsorted PBMCs, naive and antigen-experienced compartments could not be conclusively compared. Estimates of total diversity from one million sequenced T cells were regarded as lower bounds and underestimates. Compared with the aged group, more naive CD4+ T cells, fewer expanded clones and increased TCR diversity were shown by the long-lived group, suggesting age selection. The percentage of naive T cells measured by flow cytometry correlated strongly with observed TCR beta diversity. As age increased, observed TCR beta diversity per million T cells dropped in a roughly linear way, and a significant reduction was already evident by age around 41.

The library relied on 5' RACE. The data were produced on an Illumina HiSeq 2500. The second PCR ran for about 6 to 12 cycles and used a J-beta primer mix along with a sample-barcoded 5' primer. A template-switch 5' adaptor carrying 12 random nucleotides introduced a unique molecular identifier onto each TCR beta cDNA molecule. Each sample yielded at least 3 million CDR3-containing paired-end reads. First-strand cDNA synthesis was performed from all RNA using the Mint cDNA synthesis kit, with priming by a TRBC-specific oligonucleotide. Following uracil-DNA glycosylase treatment, all cDNA underwent a first 18-cycle PCR with the universal primers M1SS and BC2_uni_R. The authors' pipeline ran thus. Normalization of each sample was performed by random selection of 1 million high-quality reads, each carrying a distinct molecular identifier. Reads sharing molecular identifiers were discarded rather than binned into consensus sequences. CDR3 identification, clonotype clustering and error correction used MiTCR with a Q25 quality threshold and the strictest error-elimination algorithm. A nonparametric unseen species model with Euler transformation was used to estimate lower-bound total TCR beta diversity. TCRdb cleaned the public reads at Q25 with fastp, built clones with MiXCR and kept in-frame beta chains. For every CDR3 protein sequence, its rows merge into one entry that carries the most common genes and DNA. The V and J calls and clone size come from TCRdb's table, not from the authors' own analysis. The sample yields 700,000 to 1,000,000 distinct CDR3 sequences; approximately 48% were counted once. The ten largest make up roughly 19% of the sample.

The roughly 39 donors, aged about 6 to 100 years, were systemically healthy Caucasian individuals from Russia. Roughly 11 milliliters of peripheral blood were drawn from each donor into EDTA-treated Vacutainer tubes. Ficoll-Paque density-gradient centrifugation was used to isolate PBMCs, with at least 6.5 million per sample. Total RNA was extracted from PBMCs with Trizol reagent, with at least 5.5 micrograms obtained per sample. Naive CD45RAhigh/CD27high T cell percentages were measured by flow cytometry on a PBMC aliquot from every donor. The chain is made from TRBV5-1 and TRBJ2-5; TRBD1 lines up with 11 middle nucleotides. The sample was blood. This receptor was identified in a man aged 60 to 69 in good health. DNA sequence: TGCGCCAGCAGCTTAGGACAGGGGGCATCTAGCGAGACCCAGTACTTC. The translation is CASSLGQGASSETQYF.